Shown below are 9 T cell receptor beta chains from a single sample sequenced in a study of identical twins. From the 5' RACE reads, TCRdb called clonotypes with MiXCR, one entry per CDR3 protein. The table shows a few hundred thousand distinct CDR3 sequences, with under 20% occurring only once. Sequencing was done on a sample of naive T cells sorted from blood. The receptors originated from a man aged 50 or older in good health.

V gene TRBV7-9 combines with J gene TRBJ2-3; 12 bases fit TRBD2. V was clipped by 7 bases and J by 5 bases; unmatched bases: 10. The CDR3 totals 16 residues. The germline gives CDR1 SEHNR, CDR2 FQNEAQ (reference sequence). The CDR3 loop is CASTDRLAGVGDTQYF. The DNA for the CDR3 is TGTGCCAGCACCGACCGACTAGCGGGAGTTGGAGATACGCAGTATTTT.

This clonotype was detected many times. The chain has TRBV3-1 and TRBJ2-3; 8 bases align to TRBD2. V was clipped by 3 bases and J by 7 bases; unmatched bases: 15. Germline V gene data show CDR1 as LGHDT and CDR2 as YNNKEL (reference sequence). The CDR3 spans 17 residues. As DNA, the CDR3 is TGTGCCAGCAGCCAGGACGGACTAGCCTTGTCCCCTTATACGCAGTATTTT. Translating gives CASSQDGLALSPYTQYF.

This chain uses TRBV25-1 with TRBJ2-2; either TRBD1 or TRBD2 may supply D (5 bases each). The CDR3 has 17 amino acids. V was cut by 7 bases and J by 5 bases, with 23 bases left in between. Germline assignment: CDR1 MGHDK and CDR2 SYGVNS. The CDR3 sequence is CASNCFFSGTQTGELFF. As DNA, the CDR3 is TGTGCCAGCAACTGTTTCTTTTCGGGGACGCAAACCGGGGAGCTGTTTTTT.

Many counts were recorded for this clonotype. The V gene is TRBV19, the J gene TRBJ2-3; a possible D gene is TRBD2 (6 bases). Germline V CDR1 and CDR2: LNHDA, SQIVND (reference sequence). Deletions cut 4 bases from V and 6 bases from J, with 14 bases between. The length of the CDR3 is 14 residues. CDR3 DNA: TGTGCCAGTAGTACGGAGGGCCGGACGGATACGCAGTATTTT. It encodes CASSTEGRTDTQYF. Drawing the rest from reference TRBV19 and TRBJ2-3, the complete variable domain is DGGITQSPKYLFRKEGQNVTLSCEQNLNHDAMYWYRQDPGQGLRLIYYSQIVNDFQKGDIAEGYSVSREKKESFPLTVTSAQKNPTAFYLCASSTEGRTDTQYFGPGTRLTVL.

The rearrangement uses TRBV5-1 and TRBJ2-1, with D perhaps TRBD2 (5 bases). The CDR3 sequence is 16 residues long. Germline assignment: CDR1 SGHRS and CDR2 YFSETQ. Deletions cut 3 bases from V and 0 bases from J, with 13 bases between. The CDR3 nucleotides read TGCGCCAGCAGCTCACTAAGTGGGAGCTCCTACAATGAGCAGTTCTTC. It is translated as CASSSLSGSSYNEQFF.

This clonotype appeared a few times. The chain has TRBV10-3 and TRBJ2-5, with D hard to call. The CDR3 sequence is 13 residues long. Trimming shortened V by 11 bases and J by 5 bases, and 18 bases separated the two germline ends. Germline-derived CDR1 and CDR2 are ENHRY and SYGVKD. DNA of the CDR3: TGTGCCGCCGGAACGGGCCTTAGCGAGACCCAGTACTTC. Translating it yields CAAGTGLSETQYF.

This clonotype came up many times. CDR3: CATSDPAGTSGSSGNEQFF. The CDR3 DNA follows: TGTGCCACCAGTGACCCTGCTGGGACTAGCGGGAGTTCGGGTAATGAGCAGTTCTTC. J is TRBJ2-1 and V is TRBV24-1, with 14 positions matching TRBD2. J lost 7 bases, V lost 4 bases, and 14 bases had no gene match. This CDR3 has 19 amino acids. CDR1 is KGHDR, CDR2 SFDVKD, per germline.

This chain links TRBV4-2 with TRBJ2-5; D unclear. The CDR3 has 13 residues. The germline CDR1 and CDR2 sequences are LGHNA and YNFKEQ. The V and J ends lost 2 bases and 5 bases respectively, with 9 bases between them. CDR3 protein: CASSQIDGETQYF. DNA for the CDR3: TGTGCCAGCAGCCAAATAGATGGGGAGACCCAGTACTTC.

This clonotype was seen only a few times. This chain links TRBV20-1 with TRBJ2-5; TRBD2 matches 10 bases. V shed 3 bases, J shed 1 base, and the junction held 11 bases outside the gene matches. This CDR3 contains 17 residues. The germline V gene encodes CDR1 DFQATT and CDR2 SNEGSKA (reference sequence). This CDR3 is CSASPRWVAGGQETQYF. The CDR3 nucleotides read TGCAGTGCTAGCCCCCGATGGGTAGCGGGGGGCCAAGAGACCCAGTACTTC.